This entry is about one T cell receptor (beta chain). This CDR3 region has 15 residues. Germline lookup yields CDR1 MNHNY and CDR2 SVGAGI (reference sequence). V trimming: 6 bases; J trimming: 5 bases; junction bases outside the gene matches: 9. In the study's own analysis: Reference gene primer amplification gave nucleated cell count estimates. Produced via immunoSEQ multiplex PCR; TCRdb's table is partial and in-frame only. That table supplies the V and J calls and clone size; D and trimming were determined from the DNA. The profile covers roughly 120,000 clones, with less than 85% appearing a single time and 10% to 15% taken by the ten largest. This sample stems from a study of blood T cell repertoires in COVID-19.

The receptor comes from a human donor in a cohort sampled during active COVID-19. The sequencing sample was made of peripheral blood. V gene TRBV6-6 combines with J gene TRBJ2-3; 9 bases map to TRBD2. CDR3: CASSSFSGGVDTQYF. For the CDR3, the DNA is TGTGCCAGCAGCTCCTTTAGCGGGGGAGTAGATACGCAGTATTTT.